This is a list of T cell receptor beta chains from one sample in a study of cytomegalovirus exposure and HLA in healthy donors. This table comes from immunoSEQ multiplex PCR, and its TCRdb copy is limited to in-frame clones, with some not included. The repertoire holds approximately 150,000 clones, 76% seen once, with 3.1% in the top ten. The source material was PBMCs. These TCRs come from a male donor in good health and CMV-seronegative. Each CDR3 is given with its conserved first and last residue. The D gene is left open where the match is weak. Rows give clone size only sometimes, using once, few, many, or a class for an expanded clone.

j_call d_call clone_size v_call cdr3_aa cdr3_nt
TRBJ2-7 TRBD1 few TRBV18 CASSPPGDRLYEQYF TGTGCCAGCTCCCCGCCCGGGGACAGGTTGTACGAGCAGTACTTC
TRBJ1-2 NA NA TRBV19 CASISLQATPNYGYTF TGTGCCAGTATATCCCTACAGGCGACACCTAACTATGGCTACACCTTT
TRBJ1-2 TRBD1 few TRBV5-4 CASSRAGGSGGYTF TGTGCCAGCAGCAGAGCAGGGGGTTCAGGGGGCTACACCTTC
TRBJ1-1 TRBD1 few TRBV7-9 CASSIWTGRGTEAFF TGTGCCAGCAGCATCTGGACAGGGCGCGGCACTGAAGCTTTCTTT
TRBJ1-1 TRBD1 NA TRBV6-5 CASSLLGTGTEAFF TGTGCCAGCAGTCTTCTTGGGACAGGCACTGAAGCTTTCTTT
TRBJ2-1 NA NA TRBV5-8 CASSLGPNNEQFF TGTGCCAGCAGCTTGGGTCCCAACAATGAGCAGTTCTTC
TRBJ2-7 TRBD1 few TRBV16 CASSQSSRGLNEQYF TGTGCCAGCAGCCAATCCTCCAGGGGGCTTAACGAGCAGTACTTC
TRBJ1-3 NA NA TRBV13 CASSSLGGFSGNTIYF TGTGCCAGCAGCTCTCTGGGGGGATTCTCCGGAAACACCATATATTTT
TRBJ1-1 TRBD1 once TRBV4-3 CASTAGQALYTEAFF TGCGCCAGCACCGCCGGACAGGCTCTATACACTGAAGCTTTCTTT
TRBJ2-5 TRBD2 NA TRBV6-6 CASSTPSGNQETQYF TGTGCCAGCAGCACCCCAAGCGGGAACCAAGAGACCCAGTACTTC
TRBJ2-3 NA once TRBV15 CATSRVYGGGRVTDTQYF TGTGCCACCAGCAGAGTTTATGGGGGCGGTCGGGTCACAGATACGCAGTATTTT
TRBJ2-3 TRBD2 NA TRBV7-2 CASMERGGADTQYF TGTGCCAGCATGGAGCGGGGGGGCGCAGATACGCAGTATTTT
TRBJ1-6 NA NA TRBV4-2 CASSQDVGRAYNSPLHF TGTGCCAGCAGCCAAGATGTGGGGAGAGCCTATAATTCACCCCTCCACTTT
TRBJ1-2 NA once TRBV5-6 CASSLNQNFYGYTF TGTGCCAGCAGCCTCAATCAGAATTTCTATGGCTACACCTTC
TRBJ1-1 TRBD1 NA TRBV5-5 CASSRGQDHIEAFF TGTGCCAGCAGCAGGGGACAGGACCACATTGAAGCTTTCTTT
TRBJ2-1 TRBD1 NA TRBV7-9 CASSQGDRVNNEQFF TGTGCCAGCAGCCAAGGGGACAGGGTAAACAATGAGCAGTTCTTC
TRBJ2-3 NA few TRBV27 CASSFTWRDTQYF TGTGCCAGCAGCTTCACGTGGCGGGATACGCAGTATTTT
TRBJ1-5 NA NA TRBV27 CASSLNRVSGQPQHF TGTGCCAGCAGTTTGAACAGGGTAAGCGGTCAGCCCCAGCATTTT
TRBJ2-5 NA NA TRBV29-1 CSAVRGVPPETQYF TGCAGCGCTGTCAGGGGCGTACCCCCGGAGACCCAGTACTTC
TRBJ2-3 TRBD2 NA TRBV7-6 CASSSRRSGNTQYF TGTGCCAGCAGCTCCCGACGGAGCGGGAATACGCAGTATTTT